Following are 32 T cell receptor beta chains from one sample sequenced in a study of post-analysis software for immune sequencing data. Their antigens are not known. Study conclusions and caveats: TRBV5-6, TRBV5-1 and TRBV20-1 were among roughly five TRBV segments more frequent in patients than controls.

Carried by the TCR beta cDNA libraries were unique molecular identifiers. TCRdb passed the PCR reads through MiXCR, listing each CDR3 protein once. The data contain about 170,000 distinct CDR3 sequences, 25% to 35% of them singletons. The specimen was blood. These receptors came from a girl aged 5-17 years with multiple sclerosis.

This clonotype was counted at least ten times. The rearrangement joins TRBV28 to TRBJ2-7, with D tentatively TRBD2 (5 bases). Trimming took 2 bases from V and 9 from J, leaving 17 bases between them. Germline CDR1 MDHEN, CDR2 SYDVKM. The CDR3 has 14 amino acids. CDR3 in DNA: TGTGCCAGCAGTTTACTCACCCAGGCGGGCGGGCAGTACTTC. This codes for CASSLLTQAGGQYF.

In its sample, this clonotype was seen a few times. The CDR3 is CASSQARRERVEKLFF. CDR3 bases: TGCGCCAGCAGCCAAGCACGGAGGGAGCGAGTCGAAAAACTGTTTTTT. The V call is TRBV4-1, the J call TRBJ1-4; D unclear. CDR3 length equals 16 residues. Per germline, CDR1 MGHRA and CDR2 YSYEKL. V lost 1 base to trimming and J lost 8 bases, with 17 bases between them.

This clonotype appeared once. This chain connects TRBV10-2 to TRBJ2-7; TRBD1 matches 7 bases. V lost 6 bases, J lost 6 bases, and 14 bases stayed unmatched. CDR3 size: 15 residues. Germline V lookup: CDR1 WSHSY, CDR2 SAAADI. The CDR3 sequence: CASSHAPGQSCEQYF. As DNA, the CDR3 is TGCGCCAGCAGCCATGCCCCGGGACAGAGCTGCGAGCAGTACTTC.

The rearrangement uses TRBV5-1 and TRBJ2-5; D gene ambiguous. CDR3 length: 12 amino acids. The germline V and J ends were trimmed by 4 bases and 4 bases, with 8 bases remaining between them. Germline CDR1 SGHRS, CDR2 YFSETQ. The CDR3 DNA reads TGCGCCAGCAGCACCACCGGAGAGACCCAGTACTTC. It yields the protein CASSTTGETQYF.

This clonotype was seen a handful of times. This chain joins TRBV12-3 or TRBV12-4 and TRBJ2-3, with a possible D match to TRBD2 (6 bases). Trimming removed 7 bases at V and 0 bases at J, with 14 bases between. The CDR3 has 15 residues. The chain's CDR3 is CASTWGTPSTDTQYF. CDR3 DNA: TGTGCCAGCACCTGGGGGACTCCGAGCACAGATACGCAGTATTTT.

The sample holds many counts of this clonotype. The gene calls are TRBV20-1 and TRBJ2-7; 12 bases are shared with TRBD2. The length of the CDR3 is 14 residues. Germline V gene lookup returns CDR1 DFQATT and CDR2 SNEGSKA (reference sequence). V trimming: 3 bases; J trimming: 3 bases; junction bases outside the gene matches: 3. CDR3 protein: CSASRTSGIYEQYF. The CDR3 nucleotides are TGCAGTGCTAGTAGGACTAGCGGGATCTACGAGCAGTACTTC.

There are a few counts of this clonotype. This chain uses TRBV7-9 with TRBJ2-5; D is perhaps TRBD2 (6 bases). The germline V gene encodes CDR1 SEHNR and CDR2 FQNEAQ (reference sequence). V lost 3 bases and J 5 bases, leaving 13 bases between the germline ends. The CDR3 is made up of 14 amino acids. CDR3 DNA sequence: TGTGCCAGCAGCTTTTGGGGACTGGGGGAGACCCAGTACTTC. Its protein is CASSFWGLGETQYF.

This clonotype was counted ten times or more. The chain links TRBV12-3 or TRBV12-4 to TRBJ2-7, with unresolved D. This CDR3 region has 16 residues. Trimming shortened V by 3 bases and J by 3 bases, and 18 bases separated the two germline ends. CDR3 in DNA: TGTGCCAGCAGTTTGTTTGTTGGGCAGATCCTCTACGAGCAGTACTTC. Amino acids: CASSLFVGQILYEQYF.

The chain employs TRBV20-1 and TRBJ2-2; 9 bases fit TRBD2. The CDR3 has 17 residues. Germline CDR1 is DFQATT and CDR2 is SNEGSKA (reference sequence). Trimming took 3 bases from V and 9 from J; bases not matched to a gene: 17. The CDR3 coding sequence is TGCAGTGCTAGCCCCGTTGATAGCGGGAGCCAGAGGAGGGAGCTGTTTTTT. Protein sequence: CSASPVDSGSQRRELFF.

J is TRBJ2-3 and V is TRBV7-2; tentative D call: TRBD1 (6 bases). The germline CDR1 and CDR2 sequences are SGHTA and FQGNSA. The CDR3 contains 16 residues. With 5 bases removed from V and 2 bases from J, the gap between germline ends came to 17 bases. DNA for the CDR3: TGTGCCAGCAGCCCAACTGGGACAACTTACACAGATACGCAGTATTTT. Its protein product is CASSPTGTTYTDTQYF.

This clonotype was recorded many times. This rearrangement joins TRBV9 to TRBJ2-7; D tentatively fits TRBD1 or TRBD2 (5 bases each). CDR3 length: 15 amino acids. V was clipped by 0 bases and J by 3 bases, with 13 bases between them. The germline V gene has CDR1 SGDLS and CDR2 YYNGEE. CDR3 region: CASSVAWGTNYEQYF. In nucleotides, the CDR3 is TGTGCCAGCAGCGTAGCTTGGGGGACCAACTACGAGCAGTACTTC.

In regard to this clonotype: It is likely a read error: a sequence one base away is far more abundant. The final CDR3 position lacks the conserved phenylalanine or tryptophan, pointing to a likely read error. J is TRBJ1-1 and V is TRBV12-3 or TRBV12-4; D uncertain. This CDR3 contains 13 residues. V lost 2 bases, J lost 1 base, and 5 bases lay in between. The CDR3 loop is CASSLRGNTEAFL. The CDR3 nucleotides are TGTGCCAGCAGTTTAAGAGGGAACACTGAAGCTTTCTTG.

A note on this clonotype: This clone may be a read error of a much larger clone one base away. V and J are TRBV20-1 and TRBJ2-1; D gene unclear. The V and J ends lost 6 bases and 10 bases respectively, with 10 bases between them. Per the germline V gene, CDR1 is DFQATT and CDR2 is SNEGSKA (reference sequence). This CDR3 spans 10 amino acids. CDR3: CSAVSDEQFF. As DNA, the CDR3 is TGCAGTGCCGTGTCGGACGAGCAGTTCTTC.

As regards this clonotype: Being one base from a much bigger clone, this may be a read error. The chain is built from TRBV4-2 and TRBJ1-2; 9 nucleotides align to TRBD1. The germline gives CDR1 LGHNA, CDR2 YNFKEQ. The J segment lost 4 bases and the V segment lost 3 bases, leaving 9 bases of the junction unmatched. The CDR3 loop spans 16 amino acids. The CDR3 DNA follows: TGTGCCAGCAGCCAGGTGGCGGGACAGGGACGCTATGGCTACACCTTC. This encodes CASSQVAGQGRYGYTF.

This clonotype has at least ten counts. The chain combines TRBV5-1 with TRBJ2-1; no definite D call. This CDR3 has 15 amino acids. The germline gives CDR1 SGHRS, CDR2 YFSETQ. Trimming took off 3 bases at V and 5 bases at J, with 15 bases between the two ends. The CDR3 nucleotides read TGCGCCAGCAGCTCTTTAACCGGGTCCCACAATGAGCAGTTCTTC. Protein product: CASSSLTGSHNEQFF.

For this clonotype: Sequence at one end of the junction differs from germline and may be a read error. This CDR3 reads CASSLRAGDGNERFF. In DNA form, the CDR3 reads TGTGCCAGCAGCTTAAGGGCGGGAGACGGCAATGAGCGGTTCTTC. This sequence joins TRBV7-2 and TRBJ2-1; TRBD2 agrees at 7 bases. Germline V gives CDR1 SGHTA, CDR2 FQGNSA. The length of the CDR3 is 15 residues.

The chain carries TRBV20-1 and TRBJ2-5, with 7 bases lining up with TRBD2. Germline values: CDR1 DFQATT, CDR2 SNEGSKA (reference sequence). J lost 3 bases, V lost 0 bases, and 7 bases had no gene match. CDR3 length equals 15 residues. CDR3 region: CSARDFLSGEETQYF. The CDR3 nucleotides read TGCAGTGCTAGAGATTTTCTGAGCGGGGAAGAGACCCAGTACTTC.

Concerning this clonotype itself: A much larger clone lies a single base off, so this may be a read error. V is TRBV20-1 and J is TRBJ2-7; D gene ambiguous. Germline V gene lookup returns CDR1 DFQATT and CDR2 SNEGSKA (reference sequence). The CDR3 is 13 amino acids. Here the CDR3 reads CSARVVGGYERYF. CDR3 sequence (DNA): TGCAGTGCTAGAGTAGTGGGCGGCTACGAGCGGTACTTC.

This clonotype turned up a few times. The V call is TRBV30, the J call TRBJ2-3; TRBD1 might be the D (6 bases). Germline V lookup: CDR1 GTSNPN, CDR2 SVGIG (reference sequence). V dropped 0 bases and J dropped 6 bases, with 13 bases sitting between them. This CDR3 is 14 amino acids long. The CDR3 region has the DNA TGTGCCTGGAGTGTACAGGGTGGCTTGGATACGCAGTATTTT. It encodes CAWSVQGGLDTQYF. Drawing the rest from reference TRBV30 and TRBJ2-3, the complete variable domain is SQTIHQWPATLVQPVGSPLSLECTVEGTSNPNLYWYRQAAGRGLQLLFYSVGIGQISSEVPQNLSASRPQDRQFILSSKKLLLSDSGFYLCAWSVQGGLDTQYFGPGTRLTVL.

The chain recombines TRBV27 with TRBJ2-1; 8 positions match TRBD2. From germline, CDR1 is MNHEY and CDR2 SMNVEV (reference sequence). J lost 7 bases, V lost 6 bases, and 2 bases had no gene match. The CDR3 has 12 residues. This CDR3 reads CASSRGGNEQFF. CDR3 sequence (DNA): TGTGCCAGCAGCCGGGGGGGGAATGAGCAGTTCTTC.

As to this clonotype: An end of the junction does not agree with germline; a read error may underlie this. V is TRBV25-1 and J is TRBJ2-7; D gene unclear. There are 13 residues in the CDR3. The germline gives CDR1 MGHDK, CDR2 SYGVNS. Here the CDR3 reads CASSVPSTYGQYF. DNA for the CDR3: TGTGCCAGCAGTGTACCCTCTACCTACGGGCAGTACTTC.

As regards this clonotype: Since a much larger clone is just one base distant, this may be a read error. This chain connects TRBV21-1 to TRBJ2-7; the D segment call TRBD1 is taken from the table without a DNA check. TRBV21-1 is tagged as a pseudogene. The CDR3 runs 15 residues. The CDR3 nucleotides are TGTGCCAGCAGCGCCCGGGACAGCGACCGTGACGAGCAGTACTTC. Encoded protein: CASSARDSDRDEQYF.

J is TRBJ2-7 and V is TRBV6-2 or TRBV6-3; D is perhaps TRBD1 (6 bases). Trimming stripped 5 bases from V and 3 bases from J, with 11 bases between. Germline V gene lookup returns CDR1 MNHEY and CDR2 SVGEGT. CDR3 length equals 13 residues. The CDR3 protein is CASSQTGIYEQYF. DNA of the CDR3: TGTGCCAGCAGTCAGACAGGTATCTACGAGCAGTACTTC.

A few counts support this clonotype. V usage is TRBV21-1 and J usage is TRBJ2-7; the D call in the table, TRBD2, was not verified against the DNA. TRBV21-1 is a known pseudogene. This CDR3 has 16 residues. The CDR3 spells CASSKEGREHSYEQYF. CDR3 DNA sequence: TGTGCCAGCAGCAAAGAGGGGAGGGAGCACTCCTACGAGCAGTACTTC.

This clonotype has a count of ten or more. The rearrangement uses TRBV28 and TRBJ2-7; the match to TRBD2 covers 9 bases. J gave up 4 bases and V 7 bases, and 11 bases lay outside the gene matches. The CDR3 has 15 residues. Germline CDR1 reads MDHEN; CDR2 reads SYDVKM. The CDR3 sequence is CASISAGGSWYEQYF. Here the CDR3 DNA reads TGTGCCAGCATCTCCGCGGGAGGGTCGTGGTACGAGCAGTACTTC.

V usage is TRBV7-2 and J usage is TRBJ2-7, with TRBD1 identical over 12 bases. With V trimmed by 4 bases and J by 6 bases, 7 bases remained unmatched. The CDR3 has 15 residues. In germline, CDR1 is SGHTA, CDR2 FQGNSA. The CDR3 is CASSSGTGGFGEQYF. The CDR3 DNA is TGTGCCAGCAGCTCCGGGACAGGGGGCTTCGGCGAGCAGTACTTC. The full variable domain, in which reference TRBV7-2 and TRBJ2-7 provide the parts outside the CDR3, is GAGVSQSPSNKVTEKGKDVELRCDPISGHTALYWYRQSLGQGLEFLIYFQGNSAPDKSGLPSDRFSAERTGGSVSTLTIQRTQQEDSAVYLCASSSGTGGFGEQYFGPGTRLTVT.

With respect to this clonotype: Possible read error: a much larger clone is one base away. This sequence joins TRBV28 and TRBJ2-1; no definite D call. The CDR3 covers 16 residues. The germline V gene has CDR1 MDHEN and CDR2 SYDVKM. In DNA, the CDR3 is TGTGCCAGCCGCAGTGGCAGGTCGAGCTCCTGCAATGAGCAGTTCTTC. Its protein product is CASRSGRSSSCNEQFF.

The chain uses TRBV29-1 and TRBJ1-3; D ambiguous. The CDR3 length is 12 residues. Germline V CDR1 and CDR2: SQVTM, ANQGSEA. The V end was cut by 7 bases, the J end by 0 bases, with 7 bases between. The CDR3 region has the DNA TGCAGCGCGTATAGCTCTGGAAACACCATATATTTT. This gives the protein CSAYSSGNTIYF.

This clonotype came up a few times. The chain joins TRBV12-3 or TRBV12-4 to TRBJ2-1, with D perhaps matching TRBD1 (5 bases). The DNA matches TRBJ2-7 better at its end, which makes the J call doubtful. The CDR3 runs 14 residues. CDR3 sequence: CASTLWGSYNEQYF. CDR3 in DNA: TGTGCCAGCACCTTATGGGGCTCCTACAATGAGCAGTACTTC.

The chain is built from TRBV4-1 and TRBJ2-3, with TRBD2 identical over 7 bases. The CDR3 is made up of 15 amino acids. The V segment lost 4 bases and the J segment 5 bases; nucleotides outside the gene matches: 9. Germline V gene sequence: CDR1 MGHRA, CDR2 YSYEKL. The DNA for the CDR3 is TGCGCCAGCAGCCGAGAAGGAGGGAGGGGAGATACGCAGTATTTT. This codes for CASSREGGRGDTQYF.

This clonotype was found a few times. A read error may be the cause here, since a much bigger clone is one base away. The genes are TRBV7-8 and TRBJ2-5, with 14 bases lining up with TRBD2. Germline V CDR1 and CDR2: SGHVS, FQNEAQ. V lost 2 bases and J lost 11; bases outside the gene matches: 16. CDR3 length: 18 amino acids. In DNA, the CDR3 is TGTGCCAGCAGCTTAAATTCCCAGACTAGCGGGAGGGGCAATGAGCAGTACTTC. Encoded protein: CASSLNSQTSGRGNEQYF.

Points on this clonotype: Since a much larger clone is just one base distant, this may be a read error. The gene calls are TRBV12-3 or TRBV12-4 and TRBJ1-2; 9 bases are a match to TRBD1. V shed 7 bases, J shed 6 bases, and the junction held 12 bases outside the gene matches. The CDR3 covers 15 residues. CDR3 loop: CASNPRTGEVDGYTF. The CDR3 DNA follows: TGTGCCAGCAATCCTAGGACAGGGGAAGTCGATGGCTACACCTTC.